Following are 19 T cell receptor beta chains from one sample sequenced in a study of CXCR3-negative and CXCR3-positive naive CD8 T cells. It was by 5' RACE with UMI labels that the TRB cDNA libraries were prepared. From its re-call of the 5' RACE reads, TCRdb lists each CDR3 protein once, without DNA. The listing contains roughly 50,000 distinct CDR3 sequences. The sequenced sample consisted of memory CD8+ T cells from blood. These receptors came from a human donor in good health. Some clones in this sample may be carry-over from other donors' samples.

This chain uses TRBV4-1 with TRBJ2-7; TCRdb lists TRBD1, though no DNA is available to test this call. From germline, CDR1 is MGHRA and CDR2 YSYEKL. The CDR3 spans 16 residues. This chain's CDR3 is CASSQDLSTAVYEQYF.

The rearrangement links TRBV28 to TRBJ2-5. The CDR3 spans 14 residues. Germline V lookup: CDR1 MDHEN, CDR2 SYDVKM. CDR3 sequence: CASSAHQEGETQYF.

The chain joins TRBV7-6 to TRBJ1-1; TCRdb lists TRBD1, though no DNA is available to test this call. The CDR3 loop spans 13 amino acids. Germline V CDR1 and CDR2: SGHVS, FNYEAQ. The CDR3 region is CASSPTENTEAFF.

The chain joins TRBV7-2 to TRBJ2-3; TCRdb's assignment of TRBD2 cannot be checked, as there is no DNA. CDR1 is SGHTA, CDR2 FQGNSA, per germline. The CDR3 loop spans 18 amino acids. The CDR3 loop is CASSSPGLAGEITDTQYF.

The rearrangement uses TRBV28 and TRBJ2-1; TCRdb lists TRBD2, though no DNA is available to test this call. There are 13 residues in the CDR3. Per the germline V gene, CDR1 is MDHEN and CDR2 is SYDVKM. CDR3 in amino acids: CASLSGRRAEQFF.

CDR3 amino acids: CSGGPTSGGPQETQYF. The chain joins TRBV29-1 to TRBJ2-5; TCRdb outputs TRBD2, but without DNA this stays unchecked. Per germline, CDR1 SQVTM and CDR2 ANQGSEA. The CDR3 is 16 amino acids.

The chain links TRBV27 to TRBJ2-7. Germline lookup yields CDR1 MNHEY and CDR2 SMNVEV (reference sequence). This CDR3 comprises 14 residues. The CDR3 sequence is CASSVRFGIYEQYF.

The chain has TRBV20-1 and TRBJ1-1; TCRdb gives TRBD1 as the D gene, but with no DNA this cannot be confirmed. The CDR3 runs 12 residues. From germline, CDR1 is DFQATT and CDR2 SNEGSKA (reference sequence). This chain's CDR3 is CSARVEGTEAFF.

The chain is built from TRBV29-1 and TRBJ1-2. This CDR3 has 14 residues. The germline V gene has CDR1 SQVTM and CDR2 ANQGSEA. This chain's CDR3 is CSVEDRSGIYGYTF.

The chain recombines TRBV4-1 with TRBJ2-1; as DNA is missing, the TRBD2 call by TCRdb cannot be tested. CDR1 MGHRA and CDR2 YSYEKL come from the germline V gene. CDR3 size: 16 residues. This chain's CDR3 is CASSQAGTSVNNEQFF.

CDR3 protein: CSVVGGNTEAFF. The chain recombines TRBV29-1 with TRBJ1-1; absent DNA, TCRdb's TRBD1 call cannot be checked. Germline values: CDR1 SQVTM, CDR2 ANQGSEA. This CDR3 contains 12 residues.

The chain carries TRBV29-1 and TRBJ2-2; TCRdb reports TRBD1, a call that lacks DNA to check it against. The CDR3 is made up of 16 amino acids. Germline lookup yields CDR1 SQVTM and CDR2 ANQGSEA. The CDR3 sequence: CSALLWGQRGTGELFF.

The chain joins TRBV7-8 to TRBJ2-3; TCRdb's D gene call, TRBD2, goes unchecked for lack of DNA. CDR3 length equals 16 residues. Looked up from germline, CDR1 is SGHVS and CDR2 is FQNEAQ. CDR3 in amino acids: CASSSRLAESTDTQYF.

The chain has TRBV29-1 and TRBJ1-5; the TCRdb call, TRBD1, lacks DNA for checking. The CDR3 covers 12 residues. The V gene's germline CDR1 is SQVTM and CDR2 ANQGSEA. This CDR3 is CSVIWGDQPQHF.

V and J are TRBV4-3 and TRBJ2-7; checking the TCRdb D call of TRBD1 is not possible without DNA. The CDR3 has 15 residues. Germline V gene data show CDR1 as LGHNA and CDR2 as YSLEER. The CDR3 spells CASSLDRAITYEQYF.

This chain connects TRBV6-5 to TRBJ2-6. CDR1 MNHEY and CDR2 SVGAGI come from the germline V gene. The CDR3 loop spans 15 amino acids. This CDR3 reads CASSYGTSGANVLTF.

V usage is TRBV29-1 and J usage is TRBJ1-1. CDR1 and CDR2 (germline): SQVTM, ANQGSEA. There are 12 residues in the CDR3. The CDR3 is CSVEEEAPEAFF. The full variable domain, completed using reference TRBV29-1 and TRBJ1-1, is SAVISQKPSRDICQRGTSLTIQCQVDSQVTMMFWYRQQPGQSLTLIATANQGSEATYESGFVIDKFPISRPNLTFSTLTVSNMSPEDSSIYLCSVEEEAPEAFFGQGTRLTVV.

The chain recombines TRBV28 with TRBJ2-2; TCRdb reports TRBD2, a call that lacks DNA to check it against. Germline values: CDR1 MDHEN, CDR2 SYDVKM. The CDR3 totals 14 residues. The CDR3 loop reads CASSLTRNTGELFF.

The rearrangement joins TRBV29-1 to TRBJ2-7; TCRdb calls TRBD1, which cannot be checked without DNA. CDR1 and CDR2 from the germline V gene are SQVTM and ANQGSEA. The CDR3 length is 11 residues. The CDR3 is CSGYRGYEQYF.